Sequencing of this T cell receptor beta chain was carried out in a study of T cells in Graves' hyperthyroidism and ophthalmopathy (dated by TCRdb to between 2018 and 2021). Regarding the research as a whole: Peripheral blood was collected at initial diagnosis, before any treatment. TCR V-J signatures able to tell the groups apart were searched for in a discovery cohort of 95 to 100 patients, of whom more than 40 had Graves' ophthalmopathy and 55 to 60 had stable Graves' hyperthyroidism. An independent validation cohort of around 19 hyperthyroidism patients and more than 15 patients who later progressed to ophthalmopathy tested prospective prediction of ophthalmopathy. The approximately 97 discovery patients were randomly divided into training and test sets at a 7:3 ratio. The study also compared thyroid tissue and blood T-cell repertoires from 6 or 7 Graves' hyperthyroidism patients. After blood sampling, hyperthyroidism patients were treated with methimazole at a starting dose of 30 mg daily, and ophthalmopathy patients were treated with high-dose intravenous methylprednisolone. TCR Vbeta CDR3 sequencing of around 130 peripheral blood samples (over 40 ophthalmopathy, roughly 72 hyperthyroidism and about 17 progressor patients) is reported in the paper.

Stable Graves' hyperthyroidism was defined as the absence of progression to ophthalmopathy over 18 months of follow-up. The hyperthyroidism patients were between 18 and 65 years old and newly diagnosed, with a disease duration of less than 2 months. The study excluded patients with uncontrolled infections, other autoimmune diseases, pregnancy or lactation. Diagnoses relied on clinical symptoms, serum thyroxine and TRAb, thyroid ultrasound and orbital computed tomography. PBMCs were separated from roughly 9.3 ml of fresh peripheral blood using Ficoll-Paque density gradient centrifugation. Trizol reagent was used to extract total RNA, and RNA quality was then checked on an Agilent 2100 Bioanalyzer. TCR beta CDR3 regions were amplified from RNA transcripts. A first-round RT-PCR of the TCR CDR3 used the HTBI primer set with the Qiagen OneStep RT-PCR kit. A second multiplex PCR round built the libraries, followed by size selection and purification. The libraries were sequenced on an Illumina HiSeq2000 using paired-end 100 bp reads. As for the original processing: Raw data were processed with SOAPnuke, discarding reads with adapters, uncalled bases, mean Phred below 15, or no exact constant-primer or identifier match. High-quality paired reads were merged using COPE v1.2.5, and each unique nucleotide sequence was defined as a clonotype. Clonotypes were aligned to IMGT TRBV, TRBD and TRBJ reference segments using MiTCR v1.1. Only V-J combinations with frequency above 0.0001, covering about 99% of repertoires, were analysed. The TCS score was defined as the ratio of F50 (clonal expansion) to E x V (chaos), calculated using BLOSUM62-based TCRdist between CDR3 peptides within each V-J. Welch's t-statistics and random forest reduced fewer than 600 V-J features to 13, which were used in a naive Bayes classifier (R e1071). Starting from the raw public reads, TCRdb applied fastp trimming at Q25, assembled clones with MiXCR and retained in-frame beta chains. Every distinct CDR3 protein forms one entry, paired with its most common genes and DNA. TCRdb's processing, not the authors' own work, is the source of the V and J calls. The sample table records approximately 590,000 distinct CDR3 sequences; approximately 15% of these occur just once. Around 7.3% of the sample rests with the top ten.

A word on this clonotype: The antigen it binds to is not known. A much larger clone differs from this one at a single base, so this may be a read error.

Summary of the overall study and its limitations: Blood samples also contained most of the expanded thyroid clonotypes (frequency above 0.001), which suggests that blood repertoires may reflect thyroid immune responses. In cross-validation, a model built on a 13 V-J signature told ophthalmopathy apart from stable hyperthyroidism with about 90% sensitivity and around 81% specificity, and in testing the same model reached 80%/75%. Sample size was not statistically predetermined, and investigators were not blinded to group allocation. In validation, the model predicted progression to ophthalmopathy a median of about 6.8 months before onset, with over 60% sensitivity and roughly 77% specificity.

CDR1 KGHSH and CDR2 LQKENI are derived from the germline V gene. The V and J ends are trimmed by 7 bases and 8 bases, leaving 17 bases between them. Measured from the cysteine to the phenylalanine, the CDR3 is 14 residues long. The DNA shown is the 42-base CDR3, in frame from base 1. Sequencing input: blood. The V and J genes are TRBV18 and TRBJ1-4; no D segment can be confidently identified. The TCR sequence derives from a young woman with Graves' hyperthyroidism. The CDR3 region reads CASLTSPDGEKLFF. The DNA sequence reads TGTGCCAGCTTAACATCCCCGGACGGGGAAAAACTGTTTTTT.